Listed below are T cell receptor beta chains from one sample, sequenced in a study of T cell responses to AZD1222 COVID-19 vaccine. The table came from immunoSEQ multiplex PCR; TCRdb's copy has only in-frame clones and leaves some out. The data show around 150,000 clones, around 90% seen once. The sequencing used peripheral blood, collected on day 0 of AZD1222 vaccination. Receptors originate from an adult in good health. CDR3s include the opening cysteine and the closing phenylalanine or tryptophan. A D gene is named only where the DNA matches it firmly. Not all rows give a size; the values are once, few, many and, for expanded clones, a class.

TGTGCCAGCAGCAAAAAAGTTCAAGAGGGCTCAAACACTGAAGCTTTCTTT	CASSKKVQEGSNTEAFF	TRBV21-1	TRBJ1-1	.	.
TGTGCCGCACGGACAGGGATTGGCTACACCTTC	CAARTGIGYTF	TRBV24-1	TRBJ1-2	TRBD1	few
TGTGCCAGCAGTTTCACGACAGGGGAGATGGTGAACACTGAAGCTTTCTTT	CASSFTTGEMVNTEAFF	TRBV28	TRBJ1-1	TRBD1	.
TGTGCCAGCTCACCAGGACAGGGGGCCTACGGCTACACCTTC	CASSPGQGAYGYTF	TRBV18	TRBJ1-2	TRBD1	.
TGTGCCAGCAGCTTTATAGGGGGCTTTACTTCACCCCTCCACTTT	CASSFIGGFTSPLHF	TRBV7-9	TRBJ1-6	TRBD1	once
TGTGCCAGCAGTTTCATGGGACAGGGGGCGGACTATGGCTACACCTTC	CASSFMGQGADYGYTF	TRBV28	TRBJ1-2	TRBD1	.
TGTGCCAGTAGTATTGTGTTTAGGACAGGGGTTTTGGTAGATCAGCCCCAGCATTTT	CASSIVFRTGVLVDQPQHF	TRBV19	TRBJ1-5	TRBD1	.
TGTGCCAGCAGCCCAATGATGGGGGGGATCTCTGGCTACACCTTC	CASSPMMGGISGYTF	TRBV5-5	TRBJ1-2	.	.
TGTGCCTGGAGGCTTTACAATGAGCAGTTCTTC	CAWRLYNEQFF	TRBV30	TRBJ2-1	.	.
TGTGCCAGCATAAGCTTCTATCTGAACACTGAAGCTTTCTTT	CASISFYLNTEAFF	TRBV2	TRBJ1-1	.	.
TGTGCTAGTGCCCCGGGCAGCGAAGAGACCCAGTACTTC	CASAPGSEETQYF	TRBV12-5	TRBJ2-5	.	.
TGTGCCAGCAGTGATTTAGGGGGGACGAACACCGGGGAGCTGTTTTTT	CASSDLGGTNTGELFF	TRBV2	TRBJ2-2	.	.
TGTGCCAGCAGTTCCCCTTTAGGTGGGGGAGAAGATGGTGGCTACACCTTC	CASSSPLGGGEDGGYTF	TRBV28	TRBJ1-2	.	.
TGTGCCAGCAGACCCTCTGGGGGAGGTGAAAAACTGTTTTTT	CASRPSGGGEKLFF	TRBV11-2	TRBJ1-4	.	.